This record looks at one T cell receptor (beta chain) sequence and its context. Its cognate antigen is unknown. TRB cDNA was prepared as libraries by UMI-labeled 5' RACE. Reanalyzing the 5' RACE reads, TCRdb keeps one entry per CDR3 protein, without DNA. The ten top clones account for around a tenth, within a sample of 45,000 or so distinct CDR3 sequences. This entry comes from a study of CXCR3-negative and CXCR3-positive naive CD8 T cells. Study-wide results and limits: Naive cells used TRBV-TRBJ genes in much the same way whether CXCR3-negative or CXCR3-positive; memory cells did not.

The sequence came from a human donor in good health. Some clones in this sample may be carry-over from other donors' samples. The material sequenced was memory CD8+ T cells from blood.

CDR3 loop: CASSFRTSGGPKETQYF. This chain joins TRBV7-2 and TRBJ2-5; checking the TCRdb D call of TRBD2 is not possible without DNA. The CDR3 contains 17 residues. Germline CDR1 is SGHTA and CDR2 is FQGNSA. The whole variable domain, remainder taken from reference TRBV7-2 and TRBJ2-5, is GAGVSQSPSNKVTEKGKDVELRCDPISGHTALYWYRQSLGQGLEFLIYFQGNSAPDKSGLPSDRFSAERTGGSVSTLTIQRTQQEDSAVYLCASSFRTSGGPKETQYFGPGTRLLVL.